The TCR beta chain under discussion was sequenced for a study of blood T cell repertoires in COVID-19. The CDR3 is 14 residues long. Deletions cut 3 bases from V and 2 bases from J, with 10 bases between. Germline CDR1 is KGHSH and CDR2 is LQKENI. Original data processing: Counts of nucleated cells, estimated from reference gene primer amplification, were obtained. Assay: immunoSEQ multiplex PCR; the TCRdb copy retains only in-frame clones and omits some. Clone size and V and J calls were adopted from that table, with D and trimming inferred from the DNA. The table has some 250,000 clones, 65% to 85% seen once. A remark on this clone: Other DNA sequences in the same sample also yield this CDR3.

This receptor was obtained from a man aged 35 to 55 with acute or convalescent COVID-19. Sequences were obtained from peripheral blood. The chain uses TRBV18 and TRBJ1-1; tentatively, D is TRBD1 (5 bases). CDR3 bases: TGTGCCAGCTCACCCTCAACAGGTAACACTGAAGCTTTCTTT. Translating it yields CASSPSTGNTEAFF.